This entry describes one TCR beta chain. The antigen is not known. The data originate from a study of T-cell memory formation after mild COVID-19. Findings of the study overall: The pre-infection memory compartment contained some responding clones, suggesting cross-reactive memory joined. CD4+ contracting clones lay mainly in CM and EM, CD8+ ones in EMRA. Specificity for SARS-CoV-2 was not confirmed among the second-wave clones peaking on day 37.

CDR1 is SGHVS, CDR2 FNYEAQ, per germline. The V end was cut by 3 bases, the J end by 3 bases, with 8 bases between. CDR3 length equals 13 residues. TCR alpha and TCR beta cDNA libraries carrying sample barcodes and UMIs came from 5'RACE with constant-segment primers. One entry per CDR3 protein, called by TCRdb with MiXCR from the 5' RACE reads. The sample lists roughly 450,000 distinct CDR3 sequences, roughly 18% seen once, with over 9% in the top ten. The TCR originated in an adult woman who had mild COVID-19 (a few samples of this study predate the infection). Cell type and time point are not known. Sequenced: PBMCs or a T cell subset sorted from them (not recorded which). The rearrangement joins TRBV7-6 to TRBJ1-1; D ambiguous. CDR3 sequence reads: CASSFSGDTEAFF. For the CDR3, the DNA is TGTGCCAGCAGCTTCTCGGGTGACACTGAAGCTTTCTTT.